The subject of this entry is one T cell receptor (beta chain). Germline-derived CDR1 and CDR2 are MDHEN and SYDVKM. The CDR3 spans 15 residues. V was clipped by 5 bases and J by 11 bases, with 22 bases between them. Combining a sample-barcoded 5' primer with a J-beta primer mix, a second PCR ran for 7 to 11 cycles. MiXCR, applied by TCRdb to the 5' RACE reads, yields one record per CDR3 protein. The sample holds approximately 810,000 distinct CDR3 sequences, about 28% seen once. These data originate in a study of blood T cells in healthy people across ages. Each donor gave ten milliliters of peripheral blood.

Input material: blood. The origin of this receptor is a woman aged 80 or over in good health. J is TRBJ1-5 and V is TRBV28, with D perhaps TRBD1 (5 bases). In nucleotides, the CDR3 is TGTGCCAGCAGTGCTACCCAATGGGGCCGAGGTGCCCAGCATTTT. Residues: CASSATQWGRGAQHF.